These 9 T cell receptor beta chains share one sample of origin, sequenced in a study of vaccination and CD4 T cells after COVID-19. Scientists ran DNA taken from cultured CD4+ T cells through the Oncomine TCR Beta short-read assay for sequencing. MiXCR, applied by TCRdb to the PCR reads, yields one record per CDR3 protein. The top ten hold 15% of the sample, which has some 13,000 distinct CDR3 sequences, approximately 43% seen once. No antigen has been assigned to these receptors. Treatment indicated: roughly 11-day PBMC culture with coronavirus spike peptide pools or control peptides (ViraFEST assay). Input material: CD4+ T cells from blood, cultured in vitro. All receptors derive from a human donor who had recovered from COVID-19.

The V call is TRBV12-3 or TRBV12-4, the J call TRBJ1-6; D is uncertain. This CDR3 comprises 13 residues. Trimming took 5 bases from V and 10 from J, leaving 12 bases between them. In DNA, the CDR3 is TGTGCCAGCAGTAAGATAGGGTGGTCACCCCTCCACTTT. It translates to CASSKIGWSPLHF.

Only a few counts were recorded for this clonotype. The rearrangement links TRBV28 to TRBJ1-2, with D possibly TRBD1 on 6 matching bases. V was pared by 4 bases and J by 8 bases, with 11 bases between. This CDR3 region has 12 residues. Germline CDR1 is MDHEN and CDR2 is SYDVKM. CDR3 in amino acids: CASSYQGYGYTF. DNA for the CDR3: TGTGCCAGCAGTTACCAGGGGTACGGCTACACCTTC.

The V gene is TRBV20-1, the J gene TRBJ1-1; 8 bases are shared with TRBD1. CDR1 and CDR2 (germline): DFQATT, SNEGSKA (reference sequence). With 6 bases clipped from V and 3 bases from J, the junction kept 9 bases outside the gene matches. This CDR3 is built from 14 residues. The CDR3 reads CSAEWTGYDTEAFF. The CDR3, as DNA: TGCAGTGCCGAATGGACAGGGTACGACACTGAAGCTTTCTTT.

This sequence joins TRBV12-3 or TRBV12-4 and TRBJ1-2, with 7 bases matching TRBD1. The trim removed 0 bases at V and 4 bases at J, leaving 5 bases unmatched. The CDR3 is made up of 15 amino acids. The CDR3: CASSLAGQPRYGYTF. CDR3 DNA sequence: TGTGCCAGCAGTTTAGCGGGACAGCCGCGCTATGGCTACACCTTC.

The CDR3 sequence is CASSLNRAATSNQPQHF. CDR3 coding DNA: TGTGCCAGCAGCTTAAACAGAGCCGCGACGAGCAATCAGCCCCAGCATTTT. This rearrangement joins TRBV7-2 to TRBJ1-5; D gene ambiguous. From germline, CDR1 is SGHTA and CDR2 FQGNSA. This CDR3 region has 17 residues. Trimming removed 2 bases at V and 1 base at J, with 15 bases between.

This clonotype has only a few counts. The rearrangement joins TRBV12-3 or TRBV12-4 to TRBJ2-7; D is possibly TRBD1 (6 bases). CDR3 size: 11 residues. V lost 6 bases and J 7 bases, leaving 10 bases between the germline ends. The CDR3 DNA reads as TGTGCCAGCAGAGGACAGCGGGAGCAGTACTTC. Translating gives CASRGQREQYF.

This chain uses TRBV20-1 with TRBJ2-7; D possibly matches TRBD1 or TRBD2 (5 bases each). The V end was cut by 3 bases, the J end by 7 bases, with 19 bases between. The CDR3 has 14 residues. Germline V lookup: CDR1 DFQATT, CDR2 SNEGSKA (reference sequence). CDR3 coding DNA: TGCAGTGCTAGTAGGGGAGACTATCTAGGTGAGCAGTACTTC. Protein sequence: CSASRGDYLGEQYF.

This chain uses TRBV19 with TRBJ1-5, with TRBD1 matching over 10 bases. CDR3 size: 17 residues. The germline V gene encodes CDR1 LNHDA and CDR2 SQIVND (reference sequence). The V gene end was trimmed by 5 bases and the J gene end by 7 bases; junction bases not matched to a gene: 14. The CDR3 region has the DNA TGTGCCAGTAGTCCAAGGGGAGTGGGACAGGGGCTACAGCCCCAGCATTTT. Translated: CASSPRGVGQGLQPQHF.

The chain uses TRBV7-6 and TRBJ2-5; D possibly matches TRBD1 or TRBD2 (5 bases each). Germline V lookup: CDR1 SGHVS, CDR2 FNYEAQ. The CDR3 extends over 14 amino acids. With 5 bases removed from V and 5 bases from J, the gap between germline ends came to 15 bases. DNA for the CDR3: TGTGCCAGCAGCCCTCCGGGACCATTGGAGACCCAGTACTTC. Encoded protein: CASSPPGPLETQYF.